Listed here are 10 T cell receptor beta chains from one sample, sequenced in a study of tumor-infiltrating lymphocytes in primary liver carcinoma. Germline DNA was also extracted, and blood RNA was taken from unsorted whole blood. Constant-region priming of about 0.5 ug total RNA yielded TCR beta cDNA. What produced the TCR beta libraries was three nested multiplex PCR rounds using slightly modified ARM-PCR. TRBV1-TRBV30 forward and Cbeta reverse primers drove the first two approximately 10-cycle rounds. From the multiplex PCR reads, TCRdb called clonotypes with MiXCR, one entry per CDR3 protein. The table includes 150,000 to 200,000 distinct CDR3 sequences, less than 70% detected once. The specimen sequenced was peripheral blood. These receptors originate from a woman aged 55-75 years with primary liver carcinoma and hepatitis B virus infection.

Comment on this clonotype: A read error is possible here, since a much larger clone lies one base away. The chain joins TRBV4-2 to TRBJ2-3, with D possibly TRBD2 on 5 matching bases. The CDR3 extends over 16 amino acids. Germline CDR1 LGHNA, CDR2 YNFKEQ. DNA of the CDR3: TGTGCCAGCAGCCAAGAAGTACGCCTAGCTAGAGATATGCAGTATTTT. Encoded protein: CASSQEVRLARDMQYF.

This clonotype has at least ten counts. This CDR3 is CSAIAGGSGGEQFF. The CDR3 DNA is TGCAGCGCTATAGCGGGGGGATCCGGGGGCGAGCAGTTCTTC. The chain carries TRBV29-1 and TRBJ2-1, with 10 bases that match TRBD2. Germline assignment: CDR1 SQVTM and CDR2 ANQGSEA. J lost 10 bases, V lost 7 bases, and 13 bases had no gene match. The CDR3 length is 14 residues.

Turning to this clonotype: Germline and junction disagree at one end, which may indicate a read error. V is TRBV24-1 and J is TRBJ1-2; tentatively, D is TRBD1 (5 bases). The germline V gene has CDR1 KGHDR and CDR2 SFDVKD. The CDR3 totals 14 residues. The CDR3 spells CVTSDSGTFYGYTF. Written as DNA, the CDR3 is TGTGTCACCAGTGATTCGGGGACGTTTTATGGCTACACCTTC.

This clonotype was observed many times. This chain links TRBV11-2 with TRBJ2-3; D gene ambiguous. The CDR3 is made up of 15 amino acids. V was trimmed by 4 bases and J by 0 bases, leaving 11 bases between them. Germline V gives CDR1 SGHAT, CDR2 FQNNGV. The CDR3 DNA sequence: TGTGCCAGCAGCTGGGCTCATCACAGCACAGATACGCAGTATTTT. Protein: CASSWAHHSTDTQYF. Full variable domain (remainder filled in from reference TRBV11-2 and TRBJ2-3): EAGVAQSPRYKIIEKRQSVAFWCNPISGHATLYWYQQILGQGPKLLIQFQNNGVVDDSQLPKDRFSAERLKGVDSTLKIQPAKLEDSAVYLCASSWAHHSTDTQYFGPGTRLTVL.

This clonotype was seen ten or more times. The chain recombines TRBV11-2 with TRBJ2-5, with 10 bases that match TRBD2. CDR3 length equals 15 residues. V lost 3 bases, J lost 2 bases, and 3 bases stayed unmatched. Germline V gene data show CDR1 as SGHAT and CDR2 as FQNNGV. The CDR3 region is CASSFGTSAQETQYF. Here the CDR3 DNA reads TGTGCCAGCAGCTTCGGGACTAGCGCACAAGAGACCCAGTACTTC.

Concerning this clonotype: A much larger clone differs by one base, so this may be a read error. The chain carries TRBV28 and TRBJ1-5; D not resolved. This CDR3 contains 12 residues. Germline lookup yields CDR1 MDHEN and CDR2 SYDVKM. Trimming left V 2 bases short and J 9 bases short, with 8 bases between. The CDR3 nucleotides read TGTGCCAGCAGTTTAATTTCTCCGCCCCAGCATTTT. Protein: CASSLISPPQHF.

Notes on this clonotype: Just one base apart from a much larger clone, this may be a read error. V and J are TRBV4-2 and TRBJ2-7; 10 bases line up with TRBD2. Germline V gene sequence: CDR1 LGHNA, CDR2 YNFKEQ. This CDR3 is 14 amino acids long. As DNA, the CDR3 is TGTGCCAGCAACCAAGAGCTAGCGGGAGATGAGCAGTACTTC. The encoded protein is CASNQELAGDEQYF.

The CDR3: CASSLAFSSSVANVLTF. CDR3 in DNA: TGTGCCAGCTCATTGGCCTTTTCGAGCTCTGTGGCTAACGTCCTGACTTTC. V gene TRBV11-1 combines with J gene TRBJ2-6, with D hard to call. V lost 8 bases and J lost 10, with 27 bases in between. Germline values: CDR1 SGHAT, CDR2 FQDESV (reference sequence). There are 17 residues in the CDR3. Supplemented by reference TRBV11-1 and TRBJ2-6, the full variable domain reads EAEVAQSPRYKITEKSQAVAFWCDPISGHATLYWYRQILGQGPELLVQFQDESVVDDSQLPKDRFSAERLKGVDSTLKIQPAELGDSAMYLCASSLAFSSSVANVLTFGAGSRLTVL.

Comments on this clonotype: One end of the junction is discordant with germline, which a read error may explain. The chain has TRBV11-3 and TRBJ2-7; 9 bases are a match to TRBD1. CDR3 length: 15 amino acids. Germline loops: CDR1 SGHNT, CDR2 YENEEA. CDR3 DNA sequence: TGTGCCAGCAGCACCGGGACAGGGAGCTCCTACGAGCAGTATTTC. It is translated as CASSTGTGSSYEQYF.

Concerning this clonotype itself: This may come from a read error, since a much larger clone is one base off. This CDR3 is CSVYAGGYEQYF. The DNA for the CDR3 is TGCAGCGTATATGCAGGAGGGTACGAGCAGTACTTC. This sequence joins TRBV29-1 and TRBJ2-7, with D maybe TRBD2 (6 bases). Germline V gene data show CDR1 as SQVTM and CDR2 as ANQGSEA. This CDR3 comprises 12 residues. V was shortened by 6 bases and J by 4 bases, with 13 bases between the two germline ends.